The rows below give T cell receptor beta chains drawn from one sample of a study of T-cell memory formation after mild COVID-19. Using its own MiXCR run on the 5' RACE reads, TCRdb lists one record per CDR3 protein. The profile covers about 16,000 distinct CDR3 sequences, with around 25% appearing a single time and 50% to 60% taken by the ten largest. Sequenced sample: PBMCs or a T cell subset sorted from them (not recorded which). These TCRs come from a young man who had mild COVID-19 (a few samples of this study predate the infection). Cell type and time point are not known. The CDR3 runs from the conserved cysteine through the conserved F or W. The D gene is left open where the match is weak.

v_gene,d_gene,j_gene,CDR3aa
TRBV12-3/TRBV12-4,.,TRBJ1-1,CASSLGGGLEAFF
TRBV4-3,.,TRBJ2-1,CASSQGVQSQWEQFF
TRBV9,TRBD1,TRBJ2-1,CASSVGAGTGPYNEQFF
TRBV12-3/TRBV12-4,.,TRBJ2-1,CASSRSMLAGDEQFF
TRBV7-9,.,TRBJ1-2,CASSLGRVQSEGYNF
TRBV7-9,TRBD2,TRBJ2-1,CASSFRLAGGWPPYNEQFF
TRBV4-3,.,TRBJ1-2,CASSQWGYPTYGYTF
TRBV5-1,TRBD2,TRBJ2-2,CASSLDSGGSTGELFF
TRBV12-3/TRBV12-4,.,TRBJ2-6,CASIIRGEANVLTF
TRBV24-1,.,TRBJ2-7,CATNPAERAYEQYF
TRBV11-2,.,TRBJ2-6,CASSLAAVSGANVLTF
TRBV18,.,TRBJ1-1,CASSPSQVTEAFF
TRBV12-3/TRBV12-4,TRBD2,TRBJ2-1,CASSPTSGNQFF
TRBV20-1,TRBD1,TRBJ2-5,CSATSLTGGLETQYF
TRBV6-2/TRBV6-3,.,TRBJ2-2,CASTPRQPKTLDTGELFF
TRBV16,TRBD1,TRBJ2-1,CASSRFKTGGNEQFF
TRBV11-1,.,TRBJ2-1,CASSLMGVWGTYNEQFF
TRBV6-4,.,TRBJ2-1,CASSRNGGSRNNEQFF
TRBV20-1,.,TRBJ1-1,CRADRDRYTEAFF
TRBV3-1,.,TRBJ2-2,CASSRVVGENTGELFF
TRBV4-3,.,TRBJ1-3,CASSQTGHGLNTIYF
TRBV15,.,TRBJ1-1,CATSRLPPTVWNTEAFF
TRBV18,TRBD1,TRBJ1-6,CASSPTGGAGNSPLHF
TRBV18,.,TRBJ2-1,CASSQRPSSLRYNEQFF
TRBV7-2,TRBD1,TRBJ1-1,CASSPGQMNTEAFF
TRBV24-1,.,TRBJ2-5,CATRGRFQETQYF
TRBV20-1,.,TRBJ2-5,CSASQGGLGIETQYF
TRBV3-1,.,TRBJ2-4,CASSQAPKNIQYF
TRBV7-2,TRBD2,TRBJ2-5,CASSYGTSRETQYF
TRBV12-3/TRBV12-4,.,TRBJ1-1,CASSFYSGLTEAFF
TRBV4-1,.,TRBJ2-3,CASRSPGRDPTDTQYF
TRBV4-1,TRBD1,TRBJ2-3,CASSQDGTGRSTDTQYF
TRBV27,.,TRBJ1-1,CASSPRPLSLNTEAFF
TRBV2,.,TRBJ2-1,CASSGPYNEQFF
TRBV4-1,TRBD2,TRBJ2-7,CASSQGEPAGGYEQYF
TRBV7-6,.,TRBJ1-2,CASSFSSYGYTF
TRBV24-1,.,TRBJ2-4,CATRAESLAKNIQYF
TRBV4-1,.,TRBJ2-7,CASSQDGGGQTHYEQYF
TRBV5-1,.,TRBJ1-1,CASSLTGSTEAFF
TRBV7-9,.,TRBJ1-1,CASSLQGRTEAFF
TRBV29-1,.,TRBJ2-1,CSVEDRVWRGGEQFF
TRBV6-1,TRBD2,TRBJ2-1,CASNRGDSYNEQFF
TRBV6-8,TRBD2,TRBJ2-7,CASSKLAGEYEQYF
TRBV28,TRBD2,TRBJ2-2,CASSLTGGDGELFF
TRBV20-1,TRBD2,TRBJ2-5,CSARGGLAGSQETQYF
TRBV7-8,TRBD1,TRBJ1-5,CASTETGGQPQHF
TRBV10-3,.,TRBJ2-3,CAIATLEGLATDTQYF
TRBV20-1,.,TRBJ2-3,CSLRLTSDITDTQYF
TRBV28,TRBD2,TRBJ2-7,CASSLSARGLAGAYEQYF
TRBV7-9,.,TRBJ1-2,CASSLGYRYGYTF
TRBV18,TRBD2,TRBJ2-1,CASSLTSGGPYNEQFF
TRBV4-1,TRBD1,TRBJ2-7,CASSHEETGQGPHEQYF